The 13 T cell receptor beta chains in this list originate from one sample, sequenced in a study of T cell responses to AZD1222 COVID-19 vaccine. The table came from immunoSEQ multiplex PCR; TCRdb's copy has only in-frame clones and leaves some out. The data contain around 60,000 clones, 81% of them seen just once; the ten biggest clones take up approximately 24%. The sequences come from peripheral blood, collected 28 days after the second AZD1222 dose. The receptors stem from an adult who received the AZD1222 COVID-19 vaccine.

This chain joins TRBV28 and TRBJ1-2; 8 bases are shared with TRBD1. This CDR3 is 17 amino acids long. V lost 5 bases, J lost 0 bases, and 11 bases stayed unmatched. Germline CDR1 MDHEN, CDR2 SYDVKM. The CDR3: CASSGTDRGSSNYGYTF. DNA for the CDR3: TGTGCCAGCAGTGGAACCGACAGGGGCTCTTCTAACTATGGCTACACCTTC.

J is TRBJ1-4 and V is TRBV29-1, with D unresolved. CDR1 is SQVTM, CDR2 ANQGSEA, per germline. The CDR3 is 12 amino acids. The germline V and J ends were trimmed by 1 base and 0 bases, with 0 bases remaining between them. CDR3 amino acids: CSVEATNEKLFF. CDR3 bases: TGCAGCGTTGAAGCAACTAATGAAAAACTGTTTTTT.

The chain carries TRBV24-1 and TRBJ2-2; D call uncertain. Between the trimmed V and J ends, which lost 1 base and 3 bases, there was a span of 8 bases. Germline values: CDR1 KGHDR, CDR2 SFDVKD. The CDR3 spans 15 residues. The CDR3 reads CATSDFKDHTGELFF. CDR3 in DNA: TGTGCCACCAGTGATTTCAAGGACCACACCGGGGAGCTGTTTTTT.

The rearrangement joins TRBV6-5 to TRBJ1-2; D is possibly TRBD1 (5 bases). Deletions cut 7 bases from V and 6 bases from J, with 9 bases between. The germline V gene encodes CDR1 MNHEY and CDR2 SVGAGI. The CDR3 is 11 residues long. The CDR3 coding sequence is TGTGCCAGCACCGGGACGGATGGCTACACCTTC. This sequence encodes CASTGTDGYTF.

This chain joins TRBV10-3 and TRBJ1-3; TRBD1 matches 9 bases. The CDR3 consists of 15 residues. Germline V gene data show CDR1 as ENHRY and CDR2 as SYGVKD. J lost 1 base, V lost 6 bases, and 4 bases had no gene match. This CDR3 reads CAIRGQGWSGNTIYF. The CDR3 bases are TGTGCCATCAGGGGACAGGGTTGGTCTGGAAACACCATATATTTT.

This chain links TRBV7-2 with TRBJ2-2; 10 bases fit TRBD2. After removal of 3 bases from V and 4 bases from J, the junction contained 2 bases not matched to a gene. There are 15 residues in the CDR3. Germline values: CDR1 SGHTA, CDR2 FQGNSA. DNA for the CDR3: TGTGCCAGCAGCTTTAGCGGGAGGAGCACCGGGGAGCTGTTTTTT. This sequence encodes CASSFSGRSTGELFF.

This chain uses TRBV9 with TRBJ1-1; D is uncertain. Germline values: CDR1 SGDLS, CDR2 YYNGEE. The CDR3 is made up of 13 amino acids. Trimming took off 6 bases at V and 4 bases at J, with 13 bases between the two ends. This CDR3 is CASTNFGSTEAFF. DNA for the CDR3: TGTGCCAGCACCAACTTCGGCAGCACTGAAGCTTTCTTT.

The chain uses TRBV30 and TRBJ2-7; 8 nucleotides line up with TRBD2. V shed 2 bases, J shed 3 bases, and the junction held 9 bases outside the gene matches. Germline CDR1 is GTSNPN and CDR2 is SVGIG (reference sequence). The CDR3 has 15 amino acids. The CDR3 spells CAWSPLAGSHYEQYF. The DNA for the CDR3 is TGTGCCTGGAGTCCTTTAGCGGGATCCCACTACGAGCAGTACTTC.

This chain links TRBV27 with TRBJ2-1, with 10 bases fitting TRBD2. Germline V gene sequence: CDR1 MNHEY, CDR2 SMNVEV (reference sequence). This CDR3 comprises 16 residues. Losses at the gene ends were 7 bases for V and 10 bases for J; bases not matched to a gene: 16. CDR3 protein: CASKGGSAGGPGEQFF. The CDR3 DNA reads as TGTGCCAGCAAAGGTGGCTCAGCGGGAGGGCCGGGAGAGCAGTTCTTC.

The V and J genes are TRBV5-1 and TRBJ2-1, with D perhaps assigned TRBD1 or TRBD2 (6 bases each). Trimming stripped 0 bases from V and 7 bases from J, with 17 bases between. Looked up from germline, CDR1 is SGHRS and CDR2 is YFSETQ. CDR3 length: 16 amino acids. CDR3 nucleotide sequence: TGCGCCAGCAGCTTGGAGATGGGGGCCGGGAGTAATGAGCAGTTCTTC. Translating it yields CASSLEMGAGSNEQFF.

The CDR3 reads CASGTGQGGETQYF. The CDR3 nucleotides are TGTGCTAGTGGTACTGGACAGGGGGGCGAGACCCAGTACTTC. The rearrangement links TRBV12-5 to TRBJ2-5; 10 nucleotides align to TRBD1. J was trimmed by 5 bases and V by 5 bases; bases with no gene match: 5. This CDR3 is built from 14 residues. CDR1 LGHNT and CDR2 FRNRAP come from the germline V gene. The full variable domain, completed using reference TRBV12-5 and TRBJ2-5, is DARVTQTPRHKVTEMGQEVTMRCQPILGHNTVFWYRQTMMQGLELLAYFRNRAPLDDSGMPKDRFSAEMPDATLATLKIQPSEPRDSAVYFCASGTGQGGETQYFGPGTRLLVL.

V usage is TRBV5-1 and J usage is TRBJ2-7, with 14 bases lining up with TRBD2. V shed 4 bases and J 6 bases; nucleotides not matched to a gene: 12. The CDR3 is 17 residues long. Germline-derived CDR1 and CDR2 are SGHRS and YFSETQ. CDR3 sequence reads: CASSAKSGLAGASEQYF. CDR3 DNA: TGCGCCAGCAGCGCGAAATCGGGACTAGCGGGAGCGAGCGAGCAGTACTTC.

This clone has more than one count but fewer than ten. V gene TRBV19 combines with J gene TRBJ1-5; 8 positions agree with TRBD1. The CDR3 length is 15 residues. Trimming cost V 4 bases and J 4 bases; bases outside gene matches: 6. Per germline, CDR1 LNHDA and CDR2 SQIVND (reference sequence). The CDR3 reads CASSNRGIGNQPQHF. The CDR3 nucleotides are TGTGCCAGTAGTAACAGGGGGATAGGTAATCAGCCCCAGCATTTT.